The 21 T cell receptor beta chains reported below all come from one sample, sequenced in a study of T-cell reconstitution after alpha-beta-depleted transplantation in children. These TCRs' antigens remain unknown. Researchers prepared the TCRbeta library using unique molecular identifiers, the study reports. TCRdb itself ran the PCR reads through MiXCR, one entry per CDR3 protein. The sample shows tens of thousands of distinct CDR3 sequences, under 7.5% of them seen only once. Overall study findings and caveats: There were reportedly several hundred expanded graft clones from which alpha-beta T cells came about two months after transplant.

The specimen comprised peripheral blood, sampled 60 days after TCRalphabeta/CD19-depleted stem cell transplant. Receptors were obtained from a child under two years old who had a stem cell transplant for acute myeloid leukemia, so the T cells may come from the graft donor.

This clonotype was seen more than once but under ten times. The chain employs TRBV30 and TRBJ2-3; D unclear. V shed 3 bases and J shed 2 bases, with 21 bases lying between them. CDR3 length equals 17 residues. CDR1 GTSNPN and CDR2 SVGIG come from the germline V gene (reference sequence). The DNA for the CDR3 is TGTGCCTGGAGCCTAAATCGGATCAGTTCCTTCACAGATACGCAGTATTTT. It specifies CAWSLNRISSFTDTQYF.

This chain connects TRBV5-1 to TRBJ1-4; 7 nucleotides align to TRBD1. The CDR3 has 15 amino acids. Germline assignment: CDR1 SGHRS and CDR2 YFSETQ. The V and J ends lost 4 bases and 2 bases, in that order; junction bases with no gene match: 5. The CDR3 nucleotides are TGCGCCAGCAGCCCCCCGGACAGGACTAATGAAAAACTGTTTTTT. Protein: CASSPPDRTNEKLFF.

This clonotype was found many times. The V call is TRBV7-9, the J call TRBJ2-1; possibly TRBD1 or TRBD2 for D (5 bases each). Germline CDR1 reads SEHNR; CDR2 reads FQNEAQ (reference sequence). The CDR3 runs 15 residues. The germline V and J ends were trimmed by 0 bases and 5 bases, with 11 bases remaining between them. CDR3 region: CASSLAVGVHNEQFF. The CDR3 coding sequence is TGTGCCAGCAGCTTAGCGGTGGGGGTACACAATGAGCAGTTCTTC.

The table lists this clonotype with many counts. The chain combines TRBV4-2 with TRBJ2-3, with 8 bases aligning to TRBD2. Germline CDR1 LGHNA, CDR2 YNFKEQ. The CDR3 loop spans 16 amino acids. V lost 0 bases and J lost 4; bases outside the gene matches: 6. The CDR3 region has the DNA TGTGCCAGCAGCCAAGACGTCGCGGGAGGTTCAGATACGCAGTATTTT. It codes for CASSQDVAGGSDTQYF.

This clonotype was seen many times. At one end, the junction sequence differs from germline, possibly due to a read error. The chain couples TRBV5-5 to TRBJ2-2, with 8 positions matching TRBD2. Germline-derived CDR1 and CDR2 are SGHKS and YYEKEE (reference sequence). CDR3 length: 11 residues. The CDR3 loop reads CASSLGGGTAF. The DNA of the CDR3 is TGTGCCAGCAGCTTGGGCGGGGGGACCGCGTTT.

Many counts were recorded for this clonotype. The chain has TRBV21-1 and TRBJ1-4. TRBV21-1 counts as a pseudogene. There are 15 residues in the CDR3. The CDR3 region has the DNA TGTGCCAGCAGCATACGACAAAAAACTAATGAAAAACTGTTTTTT. It translates to CASSIRQKTNEKLFF.

In this sample, this clonotype turned up once. The rearrangement uses TRBV12-3 or TRBV12-4 and TRBJ2-7, with TRBD2 matching over 13 bases. The CDR3 loop spans 21 amino acids. The ends lost 2 bases at V and 0 bases at J; junction bases unmatched: 16. The CDR3 loop is CASSLPQSPGLAGESSYEQYF. DNA for the CDR3: TGTGCCAGCAGTTTACCCCAATCCCCTGGACTAGCGGGAGAGAGCTCCTACGAGCAGTACTTC.

At least ten counts were recorded for this clonotype. The CDR3 bases are TGTGCCAGTAGTACCACAGTGAGCTATGGCTACACCTTC. Its translation is CASSTTVSYGYTF. The chain couples TRBV19 to TRBJ1-2; D not resolved. The CDR3 is made up of 13 amino acids. The V end lost 4 bases, the J end lost 4 bases, and 10 bases lay between the germline ends. CDR1 is LNHDA and CDR2 is SQIVND in the germline V gene (reference sequence).

This clonotype was seen a handful of times. The junction departs from the called germline gene at one end, perhaps through a read error. The chain joins TRBV7-9 to TRBJ2-1, with TRBD2 matching 10 bases. The CDR3 is 15 residues long. Germline V gene data show CDR1 as SEHNR and CDR2 as FQNEAQ (reference sequence). CDR3 region: CASSFGLAVNYEQFF. Written as DNA, the CDR3 is TGCGCCAGCAGCTTTGGACTAGCGGTTAACTATGAGCAGTTCTTC.

This clonotype was observed many times. V and J are TRBV28 and TRBJ2-7; D might be TRBD1 (5 bases). Germline CDR1 and CDR2: MDHEN and SYDVKM. V lost 3 bases, J lost 4 bases, and 13 bases lay in between. The length of the CDR3 is 14 residues. This chain's CDR3 is CASSFGRQGYEQYF. CDR3 sequence (DNA): TGTGCCAGCAGTTTTGGACGGCAGGGTTACGAGCAGTACTTC.

This clonotype came up many times. The chain employs TRBV12-5 and TRBJ1-5; D unresolved. The length of the CDR3 is 12 residues. The germline gives CDR1 LGHNT, CDR2 FRNRAP. Trimming took 1 base from V and 5 from J, leaving 3 bases between them. This chain's CDR3 is CASGLGHQPQHF. Here the CDR3 DNA reads TGTGCTAGTGGTTTGGGGCATCAGCCCCAGCATTTT.

This clonotype was recorded many times. The V and J genes are TRBV10-2 and TRBJ2-2, with no clear D. The CDR3 runs 16 residues. Trimming took off 2 bases at V and 5 bases at J, with 15 bases between the two ends. From germline, CDR1 is WSHSY and CDR2 SAAADI. CDR3 nucleotide sequence: TGCGCCAGCAGTGAGACCCTCAAACTTTTTACCGGGGAGCTGTTTTTT. Protein product: CASSETLKLFTGELFF.

This clonotype was observed at least ten times. V is TRBV7-9 and J is TRBJ1-5, with D unresolved. The CDR3 loop spans 14 amino acids. Germline values: CDR1 SEHNR, CDR2 FQNEAQ (reference sequence). Deletions cut 5 bases from V and 6 bases from J, with 14 bases between. CDR3 loop: CASSPEGRGQPQHF. The CDR3 DNA reads TGTGCCAGCAGCCCGGAAGGGAGAGGTCAGCCCCAGCATTTT.

This clonotype was counted many times. The rearrangement uses TRBV5-5 and TRBJ2-5; tentatively, D is TRBD1 or TRBD2 (5 bases each). Germline lookup yields CDR1 SGHKS and CDR2 YYEKEE (reference sequence). V lost 4 bases, J lost 6 bases, and 19 bases lay in between. CDR3 length equals 15 residues. The CDR3 nucleotides read TGTGCCAGCAGCCCCCCCGGGACCAATCTTCAGACCCAGTACTTC. Protein product: CASSPPGTNLQTQYF.

This clonotype came up many times. J is TRBJ1-4 and V is TRBV2; D not certain. Trimming removed 7 bases from V and 0 bases from J, with 6 bases in between. Looked up from germline, CDR1 is SNHLY and CDR2 is FYNNEI. This CDR3 is 13 amino acids long. CDR3 nucleotides: TGTGCCAGCACGCTGGCAACTAATGAAAAACTGTTTTTT. It codes for CASTLATNEKLFF.

This clonotype came up many times. The V gene is TRBV4-1, the J gene TRBJ2-1; D perhaps matches TRBD2 (5 bases). Looked up from germline, CDR1 is MGHRA and CDR2 is YSYEKL. Trimming took 0 bases from V and 0 from J, leaving 15 bases between them. The CDR3 contains 18 residues. The chain's CDR3 is CASSQDRLGTSSYNEQFF. In nucleotides, the CDR3 is TGCGCCAGCAGCCAAGATCGCCTCGGAACTAGCTCCTACAATGAGCAGTTCTTC.

Ten or more counts support this clonotype. The chain carries TRBV9 and TRBJ2-6, with TRBD1 matching over 9 bases. The CDR3 spans 17 residues. With 5 bases clipped from V and 1 base from J, the junction kept 7 bases outside the gene matches. Per the germline V gene, CDR1 is SGDLS and CDR2 is YYNGEE. CDR3: CASRGRTGDSGANVLTF. CDR3 bases: TGTGCCAGCAGGGGTCGGACAGGGGATTCTGGGGCCAACGTCCTGACTTTC.

This clonotype showed up just a few times. The chain carries TRBV21-1 and TRBJ2-7; the table's D call of TRBD2 was not tested on the DNA. TRBV21-1 is a pseudogene locus. The CDR3 is 18 residues long. CDR3 nucleotides: TGTGCCAGCAGCTCCCAAACCTCGGGGAGGGGGTTTTCCTACGAGCAGTACTTC. This encodes CASSSQTSGRGFSYEQYF.

The CDR3 nucleotides read TGTGCCAGCAGCCGAGCGAACAGGGCAAACTACGAGCAGTACTTC. This encodes CASSRANRANYEQYF. This chain uses TRBV7-9 with TRBJ2-7; maybe TRBD1 (6 bases). In germline, CDR1 is SEHNR, CDR2 FQNEAQ (reference sequence). Trimming took off 5 bases at V and 3 bases at J, with 17 bases between the two ends. The CDR3 is made up of 15 amino acids. Full variable domain (outside the CDR3, taken from reference TRBV7-9 and TRBJ2-7): DTGVSQNPRHKITKRGQNVTFRCDPISEHNRLYWYRQTLGQGPEFLTYFQNEAQLEKSRLLSDRFSAERPKGSFSTLEIQRTEQGDSAMYLCASSRANRANYEQYFGPGTRLTVT.

This clonotype was picked up many times. CDR3 sequence reads: CASSYLAGESYEQYF. The CDR3 DNA follows: TGTGCCAGCAGCTACCTAGCGGGAGAGTCCTACGAGCAGTACTTC. The genes are TRBV7-3 and TRBJ2-7; the match to TRBD2 covers 10 bases. This CDR3 is 15 amino acids long. J lost 1 base, V lost 4 bases, and 4 bases had no gene match. CDR1 is SGHTA and CDR2 is FQGTGA in the germline V gene.

This clonotype was recorded at least ten times. J is TRBJ1-2 and V is TRBV6-6, with D maybe TRBD1 (5 bases). With 6 bases removed from V and 4 bases from J, the gap between germline ends came to 9 bases. The CDR3 covers 12 residues. CDR1 MNHNY and CDR2 SVGAGI come from the germline V gene (reference sequence). CDR3 sequence reads: CASRQGAYGYTF. The CDR3, as DNA: TGTGCCAGCAGGCAGGGTGCCTATGGCTACACCTTC.